These 32 T cell receptor beta chains originate from one sample sequenced in a study of vaccination and CD4 T cells after COVID-19. Sequenced with the Oncomine TCR Beta short-read assay was DNA taken from cultured CD4+ T cells. After culture, CD4+ T cells served as the source for genomic DNA extraction. TCRdb re-called the PCR reads with MiXCR, one entry per CDR3 protein. The sample includes under 7,500 distinct CDR3 sequences, approximately 35% of them seen just once. Their antigens are not known. The treatment is: approximately nine-day PBMC culture with coronavirus spike peptide pools or control peptides (ViraFEST assay). The unexposed donor provided CD4+ T cells, which were taken before the COVID-19 pandemic (2011-2018). Material for sequencing was CD4+ T cells from blood, cultured in vitro. These receptors originate from a human donor in good health.

This clonotype is medium-sized. The chain couples TRBV24-1 to TRBJ2-3; 9 bases map to TRBD1. CDR3 size: 14 residues. The V gene end was trimmed by 8 bases and the J gene end by 2 bases; junction bases not matched to a gene: 4. The germline V gene has CDR1 KGHDR and CDR2 SFDVKD. CDR3: CATMGQGVTDTQYF. CDR3 in DNA: TGTGCCACCATGGGACAGGGTGTCACAGATACGCAGTATTTT.

Judged by abundance, this clonotype is medium-sized. The V gene is TRBV15, the J gene TRBJ1-2; 7 nucleotides align to TRBD1. The CDR3 is 14 residues long. J lost 3 bases, V lost 2 bases, and 3 bases had no gene match. Per germline, CDR1 LNHNV and CDR2 YYDKDF (reference sequence). The CDR3, as DNA: TGTGCCACCAGCAGATTAGGGGGCTACTATGGCTACACCTTC. Translated, it gives CATSRLGGYYGYTF.

This chain uses TRBV7-2 with TRBJ1-1; D might be TRBD1 (5 bases). CDR1 and CDR2 from the germline V gene are SGHTA and FQGNSA. The length of the CDR3 is 13 residues. The V end lost 2 bases, the J end lost 5 bases, and 9 bases lay between the germline ends. The CDR3 DNA sequence: TGTGCCAGCAGCTTACAGGGTGGGACTGAAGCTTTCTTT. It specifies CASSLQGGTEAFF.

This clonotype is a singleton in its sample. One end of the junction fails to match germline, which may point to a read error. The rearrangement links TRBV7-6 to TRBJ2-4; D is ambiguous. There are 13 residues in the CDR3. Germline-derived CDR1 and CDR2 are SGHVS and FNYEAQ. The CDR3 bases are TGTGCCAGTAGCTTAGAACCGGGTACCATTCAGTACTTC. As protein: CASSLEPGTIQYF.

The chain combines TRBV25-1 with TRBJ2-5; maybe TRBD2 (6 bases). The germline V and J ends were trimmed by 2 bases and 2 bases, with 15 bases remaining between them. From germline, CDR1 is MGHDK and CDR2 SYGVNS. The CDR3 is made up of 16 amino acids. CDR3 amino acids: CASSEIGLRGQETQYF. The CDR3 coding sequence is TGTGCCAGCAGTGAAATTGGGCTCCGGGGGCAAGAGACCCAGTACTTC.

The CDR3 protein is CASTPEGTEVYEQYF. CDR3 coding DNA: TGTGCCAGTACCCCAGAGGGGACAGAAGTCTACGAGCAGTACTTC. The rearrangement joins TRBV19 to TRBJ2-7, with 7 bases identical to TRBD1. The CDR3 is 15 residues long. V was pared by 7 bases and J by 3 bases, with 12 bases of the junction left unmatched. Per germline, CDR1 LNHDA and CDR2 SQIVND (reference sequence).

The chain recombines TRBV5-1 with TRBJ2-7; 7 bases are a match to TRBD1. The V segment lost 5 bases and the J segment 1 base; nucleotides outside the gene matches: 6. In germline, CDR1 is SGHRS, CDR2 YFSETQ. The CDR3 has 14 residues. The CDR3 protein is CASRGQDVSYEQYF. In DNA, the CDR3 is TGCGCCAGCAGAGGACAGGATGTATCCTACGAGCAGTACTTC. The complete variable domain, with remaining parts taken from reference TRBV5-1 and TRBJ2-7, reads KAGVTQTPRYLIKTRGQQVTLSCSPISGHRSVSWYQQTPGQGLQFLFEYFSETQRNKGNFPGRFSGRQFSNSRSEMNVSTLELGDSALYLCASRGQDVSYEQYFGPGTRLTVT.

This clonotype was seen a few times. V is TRBV7-6 and J is TRBJ1-3; D call uncertain. Per germline, CDR1 SGHVS and CDR2 FNYEAQ. The CDR3 spans 14 residues. V was shortened by 1 base and J by 0 bases, with 4 bases between the two germline ends. CDR3 sequence reads: CASSLDSSGNTIYF. In nucleotides, the CDR3 is TGTGCCAGCAGCTTAGATTCCTCTGGAAACACCATATATTTT.

This chain uses TRBV28 with TRBJ1-6; the D is unclear. Germline V CDR1 and CDR2: MDHEN, SYDVKM. The V gene lost 8 bases and the J gene lost 0 bases, with 5 bases spanning the gap. CDR3 length equals 13 residues. The CDR3 loop reads CASGSSYNSPLHF. The CDR3 coding sequence is TGTGCCAGCGGAAGCTCCTATAATTCACCCCTCCACTTT.

In this sample, this clonotype is medium-sized (0.01 to 0.1%). This chain connects TRBV20-1 to TRBJ2-7, with 9 bases fitting TRBD2. The CDR3 runs to 14 residues. CDR1 is DFQATT, CDR2 SNEGSKA, per germline (reference sequence). The V segment lost 5 bases and the J segment 1 base; nucleotides outside the gene matches: 6. CDR3 DNA: TGCAGTGCTTTTAGCGGGAGCAATTCCTACGAGCAGTACTTC. This encodes CSAFSGSNSYEQYF.

This clonotype was seen only a few times. The V gene is TRBV7-2, the J gene TRBJ2-5; 7 bases align to TRBD2. This CDR3 region has 15 residues. The junction had 11 bases not matched to a gene; V was cut back by 5 bases and J by 5 bases. CDR1 and CDR2 from the germline V gene are SGHTA and FQGNSA. The CDR3 here is CASSPRGGSGETQYF. CDR3 DNA sequence: TGTGCCAGCAGCCCTAGGGGCGGGAGTGGGGAGACCCAGTACTTC.

This clonotype was observed a few times. The J gene is TRBJ1-6, the V gene TRBV7-8; 8 bases match TRBD1. The CDR3 totals 16 residues. V shed 5 bases, J shed 4 bases, and the junction held 7 bases outside the gene matches. CDR1 and CDR2 from the germline V gene are SGHVS and FQNEAQ. This CDR3 is CASSLGQGGYNSPLHF. The CDR3 DNA follows: TGTGCCAGCAGCCTCGGACAGGGAGGATATAATTCACCCCTCCACTTT.

This clonotype was counted a few times. This rearrangement joins TRBV6-5 to TRBJ2-6; TRBD2 matches at 14 bases. The CDR3 consists of 19 residues. The ends lost 0 bases at V and 3 bases at J; junction bases unmatched: 4. Germline CDR1 and CDR2: MNHEY and SVGAGI. CDR3 sequence: CASSYSGLAGVGGANVLTF. The DNA for the CDR3 is TGTGCCAGCAGTTACTCGGGACTAGCGGGAGTTGGTGGGGCCAACGTCCTGACTTTC.

This clonotype was seen a handful of times. The chain carries TRBV7-3 and TRBJ2-7; 9 positions agree with TRBD2. The ends lost 5 bases at V and 6 bases at J; junction bases unmatched: 14. Germline V gives CDR1 SGHTA, CDR2 FQGTGA. This CDR3 has 16 residues. The CDR3 spells CASSPQLAGNGGEQYF. DNA of the CDR3: TGTGCCAGCAGCCCCCAACTAGCGGGCAACGGGGGCGAGCAGTACTTC.

This clonotype came up a few times. The genes are TRBV9 and TRBJ2-1, with D possibly being TRBD1 or TRBD2 (5 bases each). Germline V gives CDR1 SGDLS, CDR2 YYNGEE. V shed 3 bases and J shed 7 bases, with 17 bases lying between them. CDR3 length equals 15 residues. The CDR3 nucleotides are TGTGCCAGCAGCGCGGGGCAGGTCAGTGGAAATGAGCAGTTCTTC. Protein sequence: CASSAGQVSGNEQFF.

The rearrangement links TRBV3-1 to TRBJ2-5; D may be TRBD2 (5 bases). V dropped 4 bases and J dropped 5 bases, with 8 bases sitting between them. The germline V gene has CDR1 LGHDT and CDR2 YNNKEL (reference sequence). CDR3 size: 12 residues. The CDR3 bases are TGTGCCAGCAGCCCTAGAGGGGAGACCCAGTACTTC. It translates to CASSPRGETQYF.

This clonotype is classed as large. The J gene is TRBJ1-6, the V gene TRBV7-2, with D tentatively TRBD1 (5 bases). The germline CDR1 and CDR2 sequences are SGHTA and FQGNSA. This CDR3 contains 13 residues. V was clipped by 4 bases and J by 4 bases, with 5 bases between them. The CDR3 region is CASSSGYNSPLHF. Here the CDR3 DNA reads TGTGCCAGCAGCTCAGGGTATAATTCACCCCTCCACTTT.

This clonotype was seen more than once but under ten times. This chain joins TRBV27 and TRBJ2-7, with D perhaps matching TRBD1 (5 bases). Germline V lookup: CDR1 MNHEY, CDR2 SMNVEV (reference sequence). The CDR3 is made up of 13 amino acids. V lost 6 bases, J lost 2 bases, and 11 bases lay in between. The CDR3: CASSQGNPYEQYF. The CDR3 DNA is TGTGCCAGCAGCCAGGGAAATCCCTACGAGCAGTACTTC.

The rearrangement links TRBV21-1 to TRBJ2-7; TRBD1, the D gene given by the table, was not confirmed from the DNA. TRBV21-1 represents a pseudogene. This CDR3 has 16 amino acids. As DNA, the CDR3 is TGTGCCAGCAGCAAAGGGGGAGTGGGGGCCTCCTACGAGCAGTACTTC. Protein product: CASSKGGVGASYEQYF.

This clonotype appeared a few times. This rearrangement joins TRBV20-1 to TRBJ2-2; 7 nucleotides align to TRBD2. The CDR3 loop spans 16 amino acids. Losses at the gene ends were 0 bases for V and 6 bases for J; bases not matched to a gene: 10. From germline, CDR1 is DFQATT and CDR2 SNEGSKA (reference sequence). CDR3 DNA sequence: TGCAGTGCTAGAGATCGCCAGGGAGGGTGGGCCGGGGAGCTGTTTTTT. Amino acids: CSARDRQGGWAGELFF.

V is TRBV6-2 or TRBV6-3 and J is TRBJ1-1; D call uncertain. The V end lost 5 bases, the J end lost 6 bases, and 16 bases lay between the germline ends. Looked up from germline, CDR1 is MNHEY and CDR2 is SVGEGT. This CDR3 region has 14 residues. CDR3 loop: CASSPPRVRSEAFF. The CDR3 region has the DNA TGTGCCAGCAGTCCGCCGCGGGTTCGCTCTGAAGCTTTCTTT.

This clonotype was seen a few times. This chain links TRBV27 with TRBJ2-3, with TRBD2 as a possible D gene (5 bases). The germline CDR1 and CDR2 sequences are MNHEY and SMNVEV (reference sequence). CDR3 length: 17 amino acids. Trimming left V 4 bases short and J 0 bases short, with 17 bases between. The CDR3 DNA follows: TGTGCCAGCAGTTCGGACTGGGCCGCCACTAGCACAGATACGCAGTATTTT. Its translation: CASSSDWAATSTDTQYF.

The J gene is TRBJ2-7, the V gene TRBV7-2; 11 bases are a match to TRBD2. The junction had 5 bases not matched to a gene; V was cut back by 4 bases and J by 3 bases. Germline V CDR1 and CDR2: SGHTA, FQGNSA. This CDR3 has 15 amino acids. CDR3 loop: CASSSPGLAVYEQYF. The CDR3 bases are TGTGCCAGCAGCTCGCCGGGACTAGCGGTCTACGAGCAGTACTTC.

The V call is TRBV5-4, the J call TRBJ2-7; TRBD2 aligns across 13 bases. Trimming at V came to 0 bases and at J to 0 bases, leaving 12 bases not matched to a gene. Germline V gives CDR1 SGHNT, CDR2 YYREEE (reference sequence). This CDR3 has 20 amino acids. CDR3 region: CASSLENKPGLAGYSYEQYF. The DNA of the CDR3 is TGTGCCAGCAGCTTGGAAAATAAACCGGGACTAGCGGGATACTCCTACGAGCAGTACTTC.

This clonotype has more than one count but fewer than ten. The V gene is TRBV2, the J gene TRBJ1-2; no clear D. The V end lost 1 base, the J end lost 4 bases, and 4 bases lay between the germline ends. The germline V gene has CDR1 SNHLY and CDR2 FYNNEI. The CDR3 contains 12 residues. DNA for the CDR3: TGTGCCAGCAGTGAAGGGGCCTATGGCTACACCTTC. It yields the protein CASSEGAYGYTF.

Here the CDR3 reads CASKGQGWDQPQHF. The CDR3 DNA is TGTGCCAGTAAAGGACAGGGTTGGGATCAGCCCCAGCATTTT. V usage is TRBV19 and J usage is TRBJ1-5; 8 positions agree with TRBD1. The ends lost 7 bases at V and 5 bases at J; junction bases unmatched: 7. The CDR3 has 14 amino acids. Germline V CDR1 and CDR2: LNHDA, SQIVND (reference sequence).

CDR3 residues: CASFDRYNEQFF. CDR3 sequence (DNA): TGTGCCAGCTTCGACAGGTACAATGAGCAGTTCTTC. V usage is TRBV28 and J usage is TRBJ2-1; TRBD1 might be the D (6 bases). The CDR3 is 12 amino acids. The V end was cut by 8 bases, the J end by 4 bases, with 9 bases between. CDR1 is MDHEN, CDR2 SYDVKM, per germline.

The J gene is TRBJ2-3, the V gene TRBV27; D is possibly TRBD1 (6 bases). V was pared by 3 bases and J by 0 bases, with 19 bases between. Germline CDR1 MNHEY, CDR2 SMNVEV (reference sequence). The CDR3 is 18 amino acids. The CDR3 protein is CASSFLGRQDPSTDTQYF. The CDR3 DNA follows: TGTGCCAGCAGTTTCCTCGGAAGACAGGACCCCAGCACAGATACGCAGTATTTT.

The chain couples TRBV9 to TRBJ1-1, with 10 bases that match TRBD1. J gave up 5 bases and V 0 bases, and 7 bases lay outside the gene matches. Germline V gene data show CDR1 as SGDLS and CDR2 as YYNGEE. The CDR3 consists of 16 residues. The CDR3 protein is CASSVASGQGRTEAFF. DNA of the CDR3: TGTGCCAGCAGCGTAGCTTCGGGACAGGGGAGAACTGAAGCTTTCTTT.

This rearrangement joins TRBV19 to TRBJ2-1, with D tentatively TRBD1 or TRBD2 (5 bases each). Trimming cost V 3 bases and J 5 bases, with 14 bases left between them. This CDR3 is built from 15 residues. CDR1 is LNHDA, CDR2 SQIVND, per germline (reference sequence). The CDR3 coding sequence is TGTGCCAGTAGTATGAGGGCAGGGAGCGACAATGAGCAGTTCTTC. Its translation is CASSMRAGSDNEQFF.

V gene TRBV5-1 combines with J gene TRBJ1-1; 7 nucleotides line up with TRBD1. Germline CDR1 reads SGHRS; CDR2 reads YFSETQ. With V trimmed by 4 bases and J by 7 bases, 7 bases remained unmatched. CDR3 length: 13 residues. The CDR3 DNA is TGCGCCAGCAGCCCCAGGGGGGCTGGTGAAGCTTTCTTT. Encoded protein: CASSPRGAGEAFF.

This clonotype is medium-sized by share. This chain links TRBV21-1 with TRBJ2-7. TRBV21-1 is a recognized pseudogene. The CDR3 covers 9 residues. CDR3 protein: CASSYEQYF. CDR3 DNA: TGTGCCAGCAGCTACGAGCAGTACTTC.